The rows below give T cell receptor beta chains drawn from one sample of a study of blood T cell repertoires in COVID-19. Method: immunoSEQ multiplex PCR; TCRdb's copy keeps in-frame clones and lacks some. The data hold more than 35,000 clones, with roughly 69% observed a single time. The sample was peripheral blood. The receptors come from a man at least 80 years old with acute or convalescent COVID-19. The CDR3 runs from the conserved cysteine through the conserved F or W. The D gene is left open where the match is weak. The size field is filled for only some rows; it gives once, few, many or a size class.

V gene	J gene	D gene	clone size	CDR3 DNA	CDR3 protein
TRBV28	TRBJ1-1	TRBD1	once	TGTGCCAGTAAGACACCGGGACAGGGGATGAACACTGAAGCTTTCTTT	CASKTPGQGMNTEAFF
TRBV11-2	TRBJ2-1	TRBD2	.	TGTGCCAGCAGCTTTAGTAGCGGGGGGGGATATGAGCAGTTCTTC	CASSFSSGGGYEQFF
TRBV11-2	TRBJ2-5	.	.	TGTGCCAGCAGCTTAGCAGTGACCCGGGGAGGGACCCAGTACTTC	CASSLAVTRGGTQYF
TRBV3-1/TRBV3-2	TRBJ2-1	TRBD1	.	TGTGCCAGCAGCCAACGGGACAGGGACAATGAGCAGTTCTTC	CASSQRDRDNEQFF
TRBV5-6	TRBJ1-1	.	.	TGTGCCAGCAGCTTGGGGGGCGGGGGATCGGCTGAAGCTTTCTTT	CASSLGGGGSAEAFF
TRBV2	TRBJ2-3	TRBD2	.	TGTGCCAGCAGTGTTGGACTAGCGGGATTGGGGGATACGCAGTATTTT	CASSVGLAGLGDTQYF
TRBV18	TRBJ1-5	TRBD1	.	TGTGCCAGCTCACCGGCTGGGGACAGGGGAGGTCAGCCCCAGCATTTT	CASSPAGDRGGQPQHF
TRBV6-5	TRBJ1-2	TRBD1	.	TGTGCCAGCAGGCCGACAGGGGGCTATGGCTACACCTTC	CASRPTGGYGYTF
TRBV11-3	TRBJ1-2	.	few	TGTGCCAGCAGCTTAGATGGTAGCGGCTACACCTTC	CASSLDGSGYTF
TRBV15	TRBJ2-1	.	.	TGTGCCACCAGCAATCCCTCTAGCGCTGGATGGCAGTTCTTC	CATSNPSSAGWQFF
TRBV5-1	TRBJ2-7	.	.	TGCGCCAGCAGCTTGGACGGAGGAGCCTACGAGCAGTACTTC	CASSLDGGAYEQYF
TRBV19	TRBJ1-2	.	.	TGTGCCAGTAGTATAGTCAGACGGGAAACTGGTGGTGGCTACACCTTC	CASSIVRRETGGGYTF
TRBV6-6	TRBJ2-4	.	.	TGTGCCAGCAGTTACGAGTCATTAGCCAAAAACATTCAGTACTTC	CASSYESLAKNIQYF
TRBV27	TRBJ2-5	TRBD2	.	TGTGCCAGCAGTTTATGGGCGGGGGGAGAGACCCAGTACTTC	CASSLWAGGETQYF
TRBV7-9	TRBJ2-3	.	few	TGTGCCAGCAGCTTAGGGACAGAGGTAATCACAGATACGCAGTATTTT	CASSLGTEVITDTQYF
TRBV6-5	TRBJ2-1	TRBD2	once	TGTGCCAGCAGTTACGGGCCGGGAGGGCCTTACAATGAGCAGTTCTTC	CASSYGPGGPYNEQFF
TRBV6-6	TRBJ1-5	.	once	TGTGCCACCTCGGACAGCTCCAATCAGCCCCAGCATTTT	CATSDSSNQPQHF
TRBV6-5	TRBJ1-5	.	few	TGTGCCAGCAGGCCCGGGAGCAATCAGCCCCAGCATTTT	CASRPGSNQPQHF
TRBV2	TRBJ2-3	.	.	TGTGCCAGCAGACGGGACACGACAGATACGCAGTATTTT	CASRRDTTDTQYF
TRBV19	TRBJ1-4	TRBD1	.	TGTGCCAGTAGTACTAGACAGGGGGACGGTGAAAAACTGTTTTTT	CASSTRQGDGEKLFF
TRBV6-5	TRBJ2-6	TRBD1	.	TGTGCCAGCAGTTGGGGACAGGGGTCTGGGGCCAACGTCCTGACTTTC	CASSWGQGSGANVLTF
TRBV29-1	TRBJ1-1	TRBD1	.	TGCAGCGTTGTGGACAGGCCCGGTTACACTGAAGCTTTCTTT	CSVVDRPGYTEAFF
TRBV12-3/TRBV12-4	TRBJ2-6	.	.	TGTGCCATCAGCCGGTATGGGGCCAACGTCCTGACTTTC	CAISRYGANVLTF
TRBV6-5	TRBJ1-1	TRBD1	few	TGTGCCAGCCTCCGGACAGGGCACACTGAAGCTTTCTTT	CASLRTGHTEAFF
TRBV11-3	TRBJ2-4	TRBD2	.	TGTGCCAGCAGGGGAGGGCCTCTAGCCAAAAACATTCAGTACTTC	CASRGGPLAKNIQYF
TRBV5-1	TRBJ1-2	.	.	TGCGCCAGCAGCTTGGACTCGAGTTCCGCGAGCTATGGCTACACCTTC	CASSLDSSSASYGYTF
TRBV7-9	TRBJ1-2	.	.	TGTGCCAGCACCCCCCCGGAGTCTAACTATGGCTACACCTTC	CASTPPESNYGYTF
TRBV6-2/TRBV6-3	TRBJ1-5	.	.	TGTGCCAGCAGTTACGCGATTGACGGAGGCAATCAGCCCCAGCATTTT	CASSYAIDGGNQPQHF
TRBV19	TRBJ1-1	TRBD1	.	TGTGCCAGTAGTCCATCGGACAGGGGTGAGAACACTGAAGCTTTCTTT	CASSPSDRGENTEAFF
TRBV19	TRBJ1-6	TRBD1	.	TGTGCCAGTAGCCCGATAGACAGGGCCAATTCACCCCTCCACTTT	CASSPIDRANSPLHF
TRBV10-3	TRBJ1-1	.	.	TGTGCCATCAGTGTTGCGGCAGGGGCCACTGAAGCTTTCTTT	CAISVAAGATEAFF
TRBV7-2	TRBJ1-4	.	.	TGTGCCAGCAGCTTAGCTCCGAGAGCGAGTGAAAAACTGTTTTTT	CASSLAPRASEKLFF
TRBV30	TRBJ1-2	.	.	TGTGCCTGGAGTGTAGCTTGGGGCGGGGACTATGGCTACACCTTC	CAWSVAWGGDYGYTF
TRBV2	TRBJ1-6	TRBD1	.	TGTGCCAGTGGGACAGTTCATAATTCACCCCTCCACTTT	CASGTVHNSPLHF
TRBV7-9	TRBJ2-7	TRBD1	.	TGTGCCAGCAGCTCGGGACAGACCTACGAGCAGTACTTC	CASSSGQTYEQYF
TRBV11-2	TRBJ2-5	TRBD2	.	TGTGCCAGCAGCCAACCGGGACTCGGGGGGGAGACCCAGTACTTC	CASSQPGLGGETQYF
TRBV9	TRBJ2-5	TRBD2	.	TGTGCCAGCAGTCTTTCTAGCGGGGGGTTTCTACAAGAGACCCAGTACTTC	CASSLSSGGFLQETQYF
TRBV7-2	TRBJ2-1	.	.	TGTGCCAGCAGCTTAGATCGCAGCTCCTACAATGAGCAGTTCTTC	CASSLDRSSYNEQFF
TRBV19	TRBJ2-3	TRBD2	.	TGTGCCAGTAGGACTAGCGGCACAGATACGCAGTATTTT	CASRTSGTDTQYF
TRBV7-2	TRBJ1-5	.	.	TGTGCCAGCAGCTTAGGGCAGGGAGGGGATCGGCCCCAGCATTTT	CASSLGQGGDRPQHF
TRBV29-1	TRBJ2-7	TRBD1	.	TGCAGCGTACCGGGACAGGGGGCGTCTGAGCAGTACTTC	CSVPGQGASEQYF
TRBV6-5	TRBJ1-2	TRBD1	.	TGTGCCAGCACCCGACAGGGGCACTATGGCTACACCTTC	CASTRQGHYGYTF
TRBV3-1/TRBV3-2	TRBJ2-1	TRBD2	few	TGTGCCAGCAGCACCCGCGGGGGCAATGAGCAGTTCTTC	CASSTRGGNEQFF
TRBV11-1	TRBJ2-3	.	.	TGTGCCAGCAGCTCCCCAGCCGGGGTCACAGATACGCAGTATTTT	CASSSPAGVTDTQYF
TRBV19	TRBJ2-3	TRBD2	.	TGTGCCAGTACGGAGGCGGGAGGGCGGGCAGATACGCAGTATTTT	CASTEAGGRADTQYF
TRBV27	TRBJ1-1	.	.	TGTGCCAGCAGTTTTACTGTGAACACTGAAGCTTTCTTT	CASSFTVNTEAFF
TRBV3-1/TRBV3-2	TRBJ1-2	TRBD1	.	TGTGCCAGCAGCCGGTTTGGGACAGGGTATGGCTACACCTTC	CASSRFGTGYGYTF
TRBV27	TRBJ1-1	.	few	TGCAGACTGGCGGGGGGGGACACTGAAGCTTTCTTT	CRLAGGDTEAFF
TRBV7-9	TRBJ1-4	.	.	TGTGCCAGCAGCTTAAGGGGTCTAGGTCCTAATGAAAAACTGTTTTTT	CASSLRGLGPNEKLFF
TRBV20-1	TRBJ2-7	TRBD2	.	TGCAGTGCTAGTAGCCTCGGGTCGGGAGGGCCCGACGAGCAGTACTTC	CSASSLGSGGPDEQYF
TRBV3-1/TRBV3-2	TRBJ1-1	.	.	TGTGCCAGCAGCCAAGAGGTTCCTTCTTTGGGGGAGGGGGCTTTCTTT	CASSQEVPSLGEGAFF
TRBV6-2/TRBV6-3	TRBJ1-6	.	few	TGTGCCAGCAGTTACCGAGACATTCAGGCCCTCCACTTT	CASSYRDIQALHF
TRBV11-2	TRBJ2-3	.	.	TGTGCCAGCAGCTTAGAAAGGGGTACGCAGTATTTT	CASSLERGTQYF
TRBV19	TRBJ2-2	.	.	TGTGCCAGTAGTATAGATGACAGCACCGGGGAGCTGTTTTTT	CASSIDDSTGELFF